The entry below gives a single T cell receptor beta chain sequence along with its context. What it binds is unknown. The sample belongs to a study of lymphopenia after photon versus proton radiotherapy. Overall study findings and caveats: Post-nadir TCR diversity decline inversely tracked overall survival among those who died. Post-nadir diversity loss with photons came from oligoclonal expansion, particularly CD8+ Temra cells. Only patients who died were analyzed for survival; proton advantage is unproven. Under photons, naive T cells and diversity fell while effector/memory populations rose.

CDR3 length: 15 amino acids. The assay was immunoSEQ multiplex PCR, and TCRdb's table has in-frame clones only and misses some. This sample yields about 45,000 clones, of which roughly 87% are seen a single time; about 2.2% belongs to the top ten. The sample consisted of peripheral blood, taken from a patient treated with photon-based radiotherapy. This chain connects TRBV21-1 to TRBJ2-7; the table names TRBD2, a call not compared with the DNA. TRBV21-1 is deemed a pseudogene. The sequence was obtained from a man between 40 and 49 years old with gastric cancer. The CDR3 loop reads CASGLRLGRIYEQYF. In nucleotides, the CDR3 is TGTGCCAGCGGTCTCCGGCTAGGTAGGATTTACGAGCAGTACTTC.